The TCR beta chain under discussion was sequenced for a study of T cells in tumors after PD-1 blockade. Study summary: Prior checkpoint blockade, systemic immunosuppressant use, or anti-cancer therapy within 4 weeks excluded patients. During anti-PD-1 treatment, some patients continued daily vismodegib 150 mg. Study-wide findings and caveats: Blood contained roughly 43% of the tumor's TCR clonotypes.

Libraries were prepared by immunoSEQ multiplex PCR; TCRdb keeps only in-frame clonotypes and omits some of them. The data contain 30,000 to 35,000 clones, approximately 73% of them singletons. Genomic DNA template from tumor biopsies or peripheral blood, roughly 616 ng to 6,004 ng input. Germline V gene sequence: CDR1 MDHEN, CDR2 SYDVKM. This CDR3 is 15 amino acids long. V lost 2 bases, J lost 7 bases, and 15 bases lay in between. This clone has just a few counts. The antigen remains undetermined. This sequence was found in a human donor with basal cell carcinoma. J is TRBJ1-5 and V is TRBV28; D possibly corresponds to TRBD1 (5 bases). Sequencing used PBMCs, obtained after anti-PD-1 treatment. CDR3 region: CASSLTHGAGQPQHF. Written as DNA, the CDR3 is TGTGCCAGCAGTTTAACCCACGGGGCGGGACAGCCCCAGCATTTT. The full variable domain, completed using reference TRBV28 and TRBJ1-5, is DVKVTQSSRYLVKRTGEKVFLECVQDMDHENMFWYRQDPGLGLRLIYFSYDVKMKEKGDIPEGYSVSREKKERFSLILESASTNQTSMYLCASSLTHGAGQPQHFGDGTRLSIL.